This paragraph covers one TCR beta chain sequence. Assay: immunoSEQ multiplex PCR; the TCRdb copy retains only in-frame clones and omits some. Of approximately 150,000 clones listed, approximately 87% were seen once; the top ten hold roughly 6.6%. Trimming pared 6 bases from V and 2 bases from J, leaving 16 bases between. The germline V gene has CDR1 MRHNA and CDR2 SNTAGT. The CDR3 contains 15 residues. This sample stems from a study of blood T cell repertoires in COVID-19. Study in general: From the United States, Italy and Spain came samples of acute and convalescent COVID-19. The cDNA or gDNA used as material had been derived from T cells, B-cell-depleted T cells, or PBMCs.

Input material: peripheral blood. This rearrangement joins TRBV6-4 to TRBJ1-1; a weak D match, TRBD1 (5 bases). This receptor was obtained from an older man with acute or convalescent COVID-19. The CDR3 DNA is TGTGCCAGCAGCCCAAACGGACATGTTAACACTGAAGCTTTCTTT. Residues: CASSPNGHVNTEAFF.